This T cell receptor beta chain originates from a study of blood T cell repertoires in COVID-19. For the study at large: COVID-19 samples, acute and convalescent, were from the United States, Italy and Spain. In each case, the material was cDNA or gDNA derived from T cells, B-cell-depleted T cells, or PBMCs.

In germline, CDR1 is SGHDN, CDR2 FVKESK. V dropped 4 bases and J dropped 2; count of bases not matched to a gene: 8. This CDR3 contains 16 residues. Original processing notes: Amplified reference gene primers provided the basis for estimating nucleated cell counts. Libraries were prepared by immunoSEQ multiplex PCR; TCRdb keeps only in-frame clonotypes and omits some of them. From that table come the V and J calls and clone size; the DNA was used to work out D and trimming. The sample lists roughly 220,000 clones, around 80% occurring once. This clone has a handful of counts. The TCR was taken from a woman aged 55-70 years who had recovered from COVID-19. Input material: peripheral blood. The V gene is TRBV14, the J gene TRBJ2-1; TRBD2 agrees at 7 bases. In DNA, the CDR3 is TGTGCCAGCAGCCCTCGGCGGGGGTCCACCTACAATGAGCAGTTCTTC. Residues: CASSPRRGSTYNEQFF.